The 26 T cell receptor beta chains presented below share a single source sample, sequenced in a study of T-cell memory formation after mild COVID-19. TCRdb independently ran MiXCR on the 5' RACE reads; one entry per CDR3 protein. The profile shows about 440,000 distinct CDR3 sequences, 15% to 25% of them singletons. Sequenced: PBMCs or a T cell subset sorted from them (not recorded which). The source of these receptors is an adult woman who had mild COVID-19 (a few samples of this study predate the infection). Cell type and time point are not known.

This clonotype was counted only a few times. V and J are TRBV5-1 and TRBJ2-3, with TRBD2 matching over 10 bases. The CDR3 is 15 residues long. The V gene's germline CDR1 is SGHRS and CDR2 YFSETQ. Trimming at V came to 3 bases and at J to 4 bases, leaving 5 bases not matched to a gene. Here the CDR3 DNA reads TGCGCCAGCAGCTCTAGCGGGGGCCGGGCAGATACGCAGTATTTT. This gives the protein CASSSSGGRADTQYF.

This clonotype occurred a few times. The J gene is TRBJ2-4, the V gene TRBV6-1; the D gene is possibly TRBD1 (6 bases). The CDR3 is made up of 17 amino acids. Trimming stripped 2 bases from V and 0 bases from J, with 14 bases between. Germline assignment: CDR1 MNHNS and CDR2 SASEGT. The CDR3 DNA reads TGTGCCAGCAGTGAATCTGACAGGTTCGGAGCCAAAAACATTCAGTACTTC. Amino acid sequence: CASSESDRFGAKNIQYF.

The rearrangement uses TRBV10-3 and TRBJ2-7; 10 nucleotides agree with TRBD2. This CDR3 spans 15 amino acids. The trim removed 5 bases at V and 2 bases at J, leaving 6 bases unmatched. The germline V gene encodes CDR1 ENHRY and CDR2 SYGVKD. The CDR3 loop is CAISSGTSVTYEQYF. Here the CDR3 DNA reads TGTGCCATCAGTTCCGGGACTAGCGTTACCTACGAGCAGTACTTC.

This chain joins TRBV29-1 and TRBJ2-2; weak D call: TRBD1 (6 bases). Trimming shortened V by 5 bases and J by 5 bases, and 12 bases separated the two germline ends. Germline CDR1 and CDR2: SQVTM and ANQGSEA. The CDR3 spans 13 residues. In nucleotides, the CDR3 is TGCAGCGTTCTCCACGACAGGACCGGGGAGCTGTTTTTT. Amino acids: CSVLHDRTGELFF.

Only a few counts were recorded for this clonotype. The V and J genes are TRBV9 and TRBJ2-2, with 8 bases fitting TRBD1. With V trimmed by 0 bases and J by 3 bases, 4 bases remained unmatched. The CDR3 has 16 amino acids. CDR1 is SGDLS, CDR2 YYNGEE, per germline. The CDR3 protein is CASSVGTGWYTGELFF. For the CDR3, the DNA is TGTGCCAGCAGCGTAGGGACAGGGTGGTACACCGGGGAGCTGTTTTTT.

CDR3 amino acids: CASSLGLAGGWQYF. The CDR3 DNA follows: TGTGCCAGCAGTTTAGGGCTAGCGGGGGGCTGGCAGTACTTC. V usage is TRBV12-3 or TRBV12-4 and J usage is TRBJ2-4; 11 bases align to TRBD2. The CDR3 length is 14 residues. V gave up 1 base and J gave up 13 bases; unmatched junction bases: 6.

The CDR3 here is CATSEPLAGVGETQYF. The CDR3 DNA is TGTGCCACCAGTGAGCCTCTAGCGGGAGTCGGGGAGACCCAGTACTTC. The genes are TRBV24-1 and TRBJ2-5, with 10 bases matching TRBD2. The CDR3 has 16 residues. V lost 4 bases and J lost 5; bases outside the gene matches: 9. From germline, CDR1 is KGHDR and CDR2 SFDVKD.

A few counts support this clonotype. The rearrangement uses TRBV27 and TRBJ1-4, with D possibly TRBD1 on 6 matching bases. The CDR3 runs 15 residues. The V and J ends lost 6 bases and 5 bases respectively, with 16 bases between them. The germline CDR1 and CDR2 sequences are MNHEY and SMNVEV (reference sequence). The CDR3 spells CASRATLGGNEKLFF. CDR3 coding DNA: TGTGCCAGCAGAGCGACTTTAGGGGGGAATGAAAAACTGTTTTTT.

In this sample, this clonotype turned up a few times. V is TRBV9 and J is TRBJ2-5; TRBD2 agrees at 12 bases. The junction had 3 bases not matched to a gene; V was cut back by 0 bases and J by 3 bases. The CDR3 covers 16 residues. Germline V gene sequence: CDR1 SGDLS, CDR2 YYNGEE. CDR3 in amino acids: CASSVARTSGEETQYF. CDR3 DNA: TGTGCCAGCAGCGTAGCCCGGACTAGCGGGGAAGAGACCCAGTACTTC.

A few counts support this clonotype. The V call is TRBV6-5, the J call TRBJ2-1; 11 nucleotides align to TRBD2. CDR1 MNHEY and CDR2 SVGAGI come from the germline V gene. After removal of 6 bases from V and 8 bases from J, the junction contained 12 bases not matched to a gene. This CDR3 spans 16 amino acids. Here the CDR3 DNA reads TGTGCCAGCAGACTAGACTTTAGCGGGGGGGCCTATGAGCAGTTCTTC. Residues: CASRLDFSGGAYEQFF.

Concerning this clonotype: One junction end disagrees with the germline gene, perhaps due to a read error. The V gene is TRBV19, the J gene TRBJ2-7, with a tentative D call TRBD2 (6 bases). The germline gives CDR1 LNHDA, CDR2 SQIVND (reference sequence). The CDR3 loop spans 13 amino acids. The CDR3 DNA follows: TGTGCCAGCAGTATCGGGGGTTCCGACGAGCAGTACTTC. Amino acid sequence: CASSIGGSDEQYF.

This clonotype came up a few times. CDR3 coding DNA: TGTGCCAGCAGTTTCCGGACAGGGGGAGGTGGCTACACCTTC. Amino acid sequence: CASSFRTGGGGYTF. The chain combines TRBV7-8 with TRBJ1-2; 10 bases agree with TRBD1. CDR3 length: 14 amino acids. The J segment lost 7 bases and the V segment lost 6 bases, leaving 8 bases of the junction unmatched. Germline CDR1 and CDR2: SGHVS and FQNEAQ. The variable domain in full, completed from reference TRBV7-8 and TRBJ1-2, reads GAGVSQSPRYKVAKRGQDVALRCDPISGHVSLFWYQQALGQGPEFLTYFQNEAQLDKSGLPSDRFFAERPEGSVSTLKIQRTQQEDSAVYLCASSFRTGGGGYTFGSGTRLTVV.

The chain combines TRBV18 with TRBJ1-2; the D gene is possibly TRBD1 (6 bases). CDR1 KGHSH and CDR2 LQKENI come from the germline V gene. The CDR3 runs to 15 residues. V gave up 3 bases and J gave up 5 bases, with 16 bases separating them. DNA of the CDR3: TGTGCCAGCTCACCCGGACCTGGGGGACAATATGGCTACACCTTC. Translating gives CASSPGPGGQYGYTF.

CDR3 DNA: TGTGCCAGCAGATCGGGGCCTGGGAATGGCTACACCTTC. This translates into CASRSGPGNGYTF. The chain couples TRBV2 to TRBJ1-2, with TRBD1 as a possible D gene (5 bases). Germline V gives CDR1 SNHLY, CDR2 FYNNEI. The CDR3 has 13 residues. The V gene lost 6 bases and the J gene lost 6 bases, with 14 bases spanning the gap.

This chain links TRBV6-5 with TRBJ1-1; D gene uncertain. CDR1 is MNHEY and CDR2 is SVGAGI in the germline V gene. This CDR3 region has 16 residues. The V end lost 5 bases, the J end lost 7 bases, and 23 bases lay between the germline ends. The CDR3 reads CASSTPEGTPQGEAFF. DNA of the CDR3: TGTGCCAGCAGTACCCCGGAGGGAACCCCCCAAGGTGAAGCTTTCTTT.

J is TRBJ2-3 and V is TRBV10-3; 7 nucleotides align to TRBD2. CDR3 length: 14 amino acids. CDR1 and CDR2 from the germline V gene are ENHRY and SYGVKD. V lost 0 bases to trimming and J lost 5 bases; unmatched junction nucleotides: 2. The CDR3 reads CAISESGGEDTQYF. CDR3 coding DNA: TGTGCCATCAGTGAGTCTGGGGGGGAAGATACGCAGTATTTT.

This clonotype was seen a handful of times. The genes are TRBV7-9 and TRBJ1-3; D uncertain. CDR3 size: 16 residues. From germline, CDR1 is SEHNR and CDR2 FQNEAQ (reference sequence). The V gene lost 5 bases and the J gene lost 0 bases, with 14 bases spanning the gap. The CDR3: CASSNPDWISGNTIYF. As DNA, the CDR3 is TGTGCCAGCAGCAACCCCGATTGGATCTCTGGAAACACCATATATTTT.

The J gene is TRBJ2-4, the V gene TRBV4-1; D could derive from TRBD1 or TRBD2 (5 bases each). The CDR3 is 18 amino acids. Per the germline V gene, CDR1 is MGHRA and CDR2 is YSYEKL. V lost 1 base to trimming and J lost 1 base, with 17 bases between them. CDR3 nucleotides: TGCGCCAGCAGCCAAGGAGGGGTCGCAGGTGGTGCCAAAAACATTCAGTACTTC. Its protein is CASSQGGVAGGAKNIQYF.

The rearrangement uses TRBV12-3 or TRBV12-4 and TRBJ2-7; D could derive from TRBD1 or TRBD2 (5 bases each). This CDR3 has 14 amino acids. Trimming left V 3 bases short and J 0 bases short, with 9 bases between. The CDR3 loop reads CASSFGATSYEQYF. CDR3 nucleotides: TGTGCCAGCAGTTTCGGGGCTACCTCCTACGAGCAGTACTTC.

This clonotype was detected once. The chain couples TRBV4-1 to TRBJ2-1, with D perhaps given as TRBD1 or TRBD2 (6 bases each). The CDR3 contains 17 residues. With 3 bases removed from V and 4 bases from J, the gap between germline ends came to 19 bases. CDR1 and CDR2 from the germline V gene are MGHRA and YSYEKL. This CDR3 reads CASSQGGWRDKYNEQFF. CDR3 DNA sequence: TGCGCCAGCAGCCAGGGGGGCTGGCGGGACAAATACAATGAGCAGTTCTTC.

This chain uses TRBV11-2 with TRBJ2-3; 8 nucleotides match TRBD2. In germline, CDR1 is SGHAT, CDR2 FQNNGV. This CDR3 region has 17 residues. V trimming: 5 bases; J trimming: 5 bases; junction bases outside the gene matches: 15. CDR3 residues: CASSNSPRTSRLDTQYF. Written as DNA, the CDR3 is TGTGCCAGCAGCAACTCCCCGAGGACTAGCCGATTAGATACGCAGTATTTT.

This clonotype is a singleton in its sample. The chain has TRBV11-3 and TRBJ2-2; unclear D gene. The CDR3 is made up of 12 amino acids. Germline-derived CDR1 and CDR2 are SGHNT and YENEEA. Trimming shortened V by 4 bases and J by 6 bases, and 6 bases separated the two germline ends. The CDR3 sequence: CASSWQAGELFF. In DNA form, the CDR3 reads TGTGCCAGCAGCTGGCAAGCCGGGGAGCTGTTTTTT.

V gene TRBV7-9 combines with J gene TRBJ2-7; TRBD2 aligns across 8 bases. There are 14 residues in the CDR3. V was pared by 6 bases and J by 3 bases, with 7 bases of the junction left unmatched. Germline CDR1 is SEHNR and CDR2 is FQNEAQ (reference sequence). This CDR3 is CASSPSREGYEQYF. CDR3 nucleotide sequence: TGTGCCAGCAGTCCTTCTCGGGAGGGCTACGAGCAGTACTTC.

The sample holds many counts of this clonotype. The chain couples TRBV3-1 to TRBJ2-7; 15 positions match TRBD2. The CDR3 length is 18 residues. The germline V gene has CDR1 LGHDT and CDR2 YNNKEL (reference sequence). The V segment lost 0 bases and the J segment 4 bases; nucleotides outside the gene matches: 7. CDR3 bases: TGTGCCAGCAGCCAAGATCTCTGGACTAGCGGGAGGGGTTACGAGCAGTACTTC. Protein sequence: CASSQDLWTSGRGYEQYF.

This chain joins TRBV5-4 and TRBJ2-1, with 9 bases identical to TRBD1. The V segment lost 2 bases and the J segment 5 bases; nucleotides outside the gene matches: 14. This CDR3 spans 18 amino acids. Germline values: CDR1 SGHNT, CDR2 YYREEE (reference sequence). As DNA, the CDR3 is TGTGCCAGCAGCTTTGTGGGATTCCGTGGGACAGGGAACAATGAGCAGTTCTTC. Translation gives CASSFVGFRGTGNNEQFF.

This clonotype showed up just a few times. The chain couples TRBV29-1 to TRBJ2-5; TRBD1 might be the D (7 bases). CDR1 and CDR2 (germline): SQVTM, ANQGSEA. V lost 5 bases, J lost 5 bases, and 15 bases lay in between. The CDR3 loop spans 13 amino acids. The CDR3 loop is CSVTTGAGETQYF. In nucleotides, the CDR3 is TGCAGCGTTACCACAGGGGCGGGGGAGACCCAGTACTTC.